This record concerns one T cell receptor (beta chain) sequence. A junction end diverges from the germline sequence, so it may reflect a read error. The isolated RNA, all of it, was reverse transcribed, so expressed TCRB transcripts were what got sequenced. The method was immunoSEQ multiplex PCR; TCRdb's version includes in-frame clones alone and lacks a portion of them. Here the sample spans 360,000 or so clones, roughly 21% being singletons. This sample stems from a study of beta chain features in type 1 diabetes. Germline loops: CDR1 SGHNT, CDR2 YENEEA. This CDR3 comprises 13 residues. The J gene is TRBJ2-5, the V gene TRBV11-3; 12 positions agree with TRBD1. The receptor's source is a woman younger than 35 in good health. Specimen: naive CD4+ T cells from blood. The CDR3 sequence: CASSLDAWDRGHF. The CDR3 region has the DNA TGTGCCAGCAGCTTAGATGCGTGGGACAGGGGGCACTTC.